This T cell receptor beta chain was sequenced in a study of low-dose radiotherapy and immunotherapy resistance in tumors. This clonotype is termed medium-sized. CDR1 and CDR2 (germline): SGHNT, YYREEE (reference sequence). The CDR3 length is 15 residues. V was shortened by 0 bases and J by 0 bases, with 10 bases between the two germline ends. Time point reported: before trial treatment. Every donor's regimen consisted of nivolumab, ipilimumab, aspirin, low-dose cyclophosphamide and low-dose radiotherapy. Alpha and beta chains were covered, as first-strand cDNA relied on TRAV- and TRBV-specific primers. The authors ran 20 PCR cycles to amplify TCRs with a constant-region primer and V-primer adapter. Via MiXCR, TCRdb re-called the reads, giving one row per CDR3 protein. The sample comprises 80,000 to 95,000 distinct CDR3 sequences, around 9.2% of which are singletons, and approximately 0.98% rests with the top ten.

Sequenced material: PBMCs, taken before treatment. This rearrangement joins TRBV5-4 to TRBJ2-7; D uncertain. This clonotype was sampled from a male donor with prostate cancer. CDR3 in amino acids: CASSLAGGSSYEQYF. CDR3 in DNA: TGTGCCAGCAGCTTGGCCGGCGGCAGCTCCTACGAGCAGTACTTC. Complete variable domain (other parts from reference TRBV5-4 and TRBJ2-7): ETGVTQSPTHLIKTRGQQVTLRCSSQSGHNTVSWYQQALGQGPQFIFQYYREEENGRGNFPPRFSGLQFPNYSSELNVNALELDDSALYLCASSLAGGSSYEQYFGPGTRLTVT.